The T cell receptor (beta chain) under discussion was sequenced for a study of T cell responses to AZD1222 COVID-19 vaccine. Using immunoSEQ multiplex PCR, the repertoire was profiled, and TCRdb retains in-frame clones only, with some absent. The profile shows 250,000 or so clones, 85% to 95% of them singletons. On this clone: Its antigen is currently unknown.

Study results and caveats: Every sample of the repertoires postdated the peak T cell response.

Sequenced here: peripheral blood, sampled on day 0 of AZD1222 vaccination. This clonotype was sampled from an adult in good health.

The CDR3 sequence is CASSPGQGTGQPQHF. In DNA form, the CDR3 reads TGTGCCAGCAGCCCAGGACAGGGAACAGGCCAGCCCCAGCATTTT. This chain uses TRBV11-2 with TRBJ1-5, with 8 bases fitting TRBD1. The trim removed 5 bases at V and 7 bases at J, leaving 10 bases unmatched. CDR1 is SGHAT, CDR2 FQNNGV, per germline. This CDR3 comprises 15 residues.